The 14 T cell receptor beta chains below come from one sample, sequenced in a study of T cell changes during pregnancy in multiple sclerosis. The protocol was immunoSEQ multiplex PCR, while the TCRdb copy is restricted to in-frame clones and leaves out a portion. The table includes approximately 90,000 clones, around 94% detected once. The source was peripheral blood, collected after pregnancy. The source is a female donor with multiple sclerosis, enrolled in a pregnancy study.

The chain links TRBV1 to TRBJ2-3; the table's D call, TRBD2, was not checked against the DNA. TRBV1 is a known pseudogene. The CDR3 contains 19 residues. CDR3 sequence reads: CTSSQVPPRREEGTDTQYF. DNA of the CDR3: TGCACCAGCAGCCAAGTTCCCCCCCGGCGGGAGGAAGGCACAGATACGCAGTATTTT.

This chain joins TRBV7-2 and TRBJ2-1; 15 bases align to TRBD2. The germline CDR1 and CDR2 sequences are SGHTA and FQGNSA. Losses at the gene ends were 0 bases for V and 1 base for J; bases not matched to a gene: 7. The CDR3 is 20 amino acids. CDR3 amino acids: CASSLAGLAGGRGSYNEQFF. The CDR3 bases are TGTGCCAGCAGCTTAGCCGGACTAGCGGGAGGGAGGGGATCCTACAATGAGCAGTTCTTC.

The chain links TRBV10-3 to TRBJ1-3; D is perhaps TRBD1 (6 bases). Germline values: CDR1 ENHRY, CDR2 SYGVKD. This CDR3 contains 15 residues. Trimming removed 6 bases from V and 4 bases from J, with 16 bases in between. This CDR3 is CAISVTTGSGNTIYF. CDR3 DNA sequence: TGTGCCATCAGCGTTACAACAGGGAGCGGAAACACCATATATTTT.

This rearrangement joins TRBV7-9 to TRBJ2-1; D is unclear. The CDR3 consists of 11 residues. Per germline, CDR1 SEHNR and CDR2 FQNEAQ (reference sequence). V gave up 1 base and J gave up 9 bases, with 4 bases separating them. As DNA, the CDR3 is TGTGCCAGCAGCTTAGGCGGTGAGCAGTTCTTC. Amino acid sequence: CASSLGGEQFF.

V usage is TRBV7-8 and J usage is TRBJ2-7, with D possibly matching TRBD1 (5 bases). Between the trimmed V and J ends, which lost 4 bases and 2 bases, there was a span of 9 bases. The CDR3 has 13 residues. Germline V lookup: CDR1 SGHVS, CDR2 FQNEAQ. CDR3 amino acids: CASSWGQAYEQYF. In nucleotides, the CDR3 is TGTGCCAGCAGCTGGGGCCAAGCCTACGAGCAGTACTTC.

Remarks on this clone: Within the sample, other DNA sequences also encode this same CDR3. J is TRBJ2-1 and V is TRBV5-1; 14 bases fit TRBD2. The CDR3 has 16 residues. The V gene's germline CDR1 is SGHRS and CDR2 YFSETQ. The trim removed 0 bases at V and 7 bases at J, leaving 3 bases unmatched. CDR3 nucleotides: TGCGCCAGCAGCTTGGGACTAGCGGGAGGGCGTAATGAGCAGTTCTTC. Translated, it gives CASSLGLAGGRNEQFF.

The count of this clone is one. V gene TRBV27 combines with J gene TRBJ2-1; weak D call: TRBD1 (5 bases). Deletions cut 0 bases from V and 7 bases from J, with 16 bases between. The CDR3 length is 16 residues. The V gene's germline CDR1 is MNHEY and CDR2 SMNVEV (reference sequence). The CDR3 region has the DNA TGTGCCAGCAGTTTATCCCAGGGTGTTTTAGTTAATGAGCAGTTCTTC. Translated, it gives CASSLSQGVLVNEQFF.

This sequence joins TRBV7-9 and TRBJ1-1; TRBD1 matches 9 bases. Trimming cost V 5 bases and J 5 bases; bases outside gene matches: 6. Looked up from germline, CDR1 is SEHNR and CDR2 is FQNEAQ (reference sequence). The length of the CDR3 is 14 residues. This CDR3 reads CASSLGTGTTEAFF. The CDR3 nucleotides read TGTGCCAGCAGCCTGGGGACAGGGACAACTGAAGCTTTCTTT.

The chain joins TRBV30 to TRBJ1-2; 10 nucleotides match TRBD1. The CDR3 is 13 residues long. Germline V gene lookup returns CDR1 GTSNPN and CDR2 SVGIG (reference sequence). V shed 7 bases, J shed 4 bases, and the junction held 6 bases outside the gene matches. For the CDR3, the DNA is TGTGCCTCGGAGGGACAGGGGTTCTATGGCTACACCTTC. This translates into CASEGQGFYGYTF.

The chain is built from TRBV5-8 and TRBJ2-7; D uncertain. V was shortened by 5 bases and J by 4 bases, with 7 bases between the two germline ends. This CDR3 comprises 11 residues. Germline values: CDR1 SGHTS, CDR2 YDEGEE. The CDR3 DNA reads TGTGCCAGCAGATCAATTTACGAGCAGTACTTC. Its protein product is CASRSIYEQYF.

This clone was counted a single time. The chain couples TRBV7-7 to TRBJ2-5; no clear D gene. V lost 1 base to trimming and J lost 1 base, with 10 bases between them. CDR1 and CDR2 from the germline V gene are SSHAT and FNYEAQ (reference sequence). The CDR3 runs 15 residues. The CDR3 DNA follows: TGTGCCAGCAGCTTAGGGATAGCCCCCCAAGAGACCCAGTACTTC. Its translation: CASSLGIAPQETQYF. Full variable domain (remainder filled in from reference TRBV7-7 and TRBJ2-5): GAGVSQSPRYKVTKRGQDVTLRCDPISSHATLYWYQQALGQGPEFLTYFNYEAQPDKSGLPSDRFSAERPEGSISTLTIQRTEQRDSAMYRCASSLGIAPQETQYFGPGTRLLVL.

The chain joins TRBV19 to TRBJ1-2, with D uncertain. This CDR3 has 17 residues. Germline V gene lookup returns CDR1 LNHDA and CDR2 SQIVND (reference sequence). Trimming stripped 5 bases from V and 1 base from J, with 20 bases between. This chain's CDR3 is CASSPPGGRMVNYGYTF. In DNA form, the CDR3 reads TGTGCCAGTAGTCCCCCGGGAGGGAGGATGGTTAACTATGGCTACACCTTC.

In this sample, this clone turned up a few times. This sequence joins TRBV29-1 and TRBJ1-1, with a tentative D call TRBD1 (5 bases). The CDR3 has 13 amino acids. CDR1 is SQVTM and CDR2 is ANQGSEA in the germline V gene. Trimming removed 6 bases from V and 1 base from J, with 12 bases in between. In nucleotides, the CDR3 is TGCAGCGTCACGGACACAGGGAACACTGAAGCTTTCTTT. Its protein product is CSVTDTGNTEAFF.

The CDR3: CASSHGQGFDEQFF. CDR3 nucleotides: TGTGCCAGCAGTCACGGACAGGGCTTCGATGAGCAGTTCTTC. The chain employs TRBV27 and TRBJ2-1, with TRBD1 identical over 8 bases. With V trimmed by 5 bases and J by 8 bases, 8 bases remained unmatched. The germline CDR1 and CDR2 sequences are MNHEY and SMNVEV (reference sequence). This CDR3 spans 14 amino acids.